This TCR beta chain was sequenced during a study of OX40 agonist ivuxolimab in advanced cancers. Overall study: A mean age of approximately 64 years, range about 20 to 85, was recorded, and approximately 85% were male. Earlier anti-PD-1, anti-PD-L1 or anti-CTLA-4 therapy was permitted; over 35% had received some.

Study observations and caveats: Low normalized T-cell clonal expansion was also seen in some nonresponders.

Profiled with immunoSEQ multiplex PCR; TCRdb holds only in-frame clones, not every one. The sample contains more than 80,000 clones, about 92% of which appear only once. The CDR3 totals 15 residues. Trimming took off 3 bases at V and 4 bases at J, with 14 bases between the two ends. Germline loops: CDR1 SGHRS, CDR2 YFSETQ. Concerning this clone: Its antigen is currently unknown.

This chain connects TRBV5-1 to TRBJ1-3; D gene ambiguous. The source of this sequence is an adult with an advanced solid tumor such as melanoma, head and neck, liver or kidney cancer. Sequenced material: CD4+ or CD8+ T cells sorted from blood, taken in a trial of the OX40 agonist ivuxolimab. CDR3 protein: CASSSRPMVGNTIYF. Here the CDR3 DNA reads TGCGCCAGCAGCTCCCGACCTATGGTCGGAAACACCATATATTTT. Full variable domain (outside the CDR3, taken from reference TRBV5-1 and TRBJ1-3): KAGVTQTPRYLIKTRGQQVTLSCSPISGHRSVSWYQQTPGQGLQFLFEYFSETQRNKGNFPGRFSGRQFSNSRSEMNVSTLELGDSALYLCASSSRPMVGNTIYFGEGSWLTVV.